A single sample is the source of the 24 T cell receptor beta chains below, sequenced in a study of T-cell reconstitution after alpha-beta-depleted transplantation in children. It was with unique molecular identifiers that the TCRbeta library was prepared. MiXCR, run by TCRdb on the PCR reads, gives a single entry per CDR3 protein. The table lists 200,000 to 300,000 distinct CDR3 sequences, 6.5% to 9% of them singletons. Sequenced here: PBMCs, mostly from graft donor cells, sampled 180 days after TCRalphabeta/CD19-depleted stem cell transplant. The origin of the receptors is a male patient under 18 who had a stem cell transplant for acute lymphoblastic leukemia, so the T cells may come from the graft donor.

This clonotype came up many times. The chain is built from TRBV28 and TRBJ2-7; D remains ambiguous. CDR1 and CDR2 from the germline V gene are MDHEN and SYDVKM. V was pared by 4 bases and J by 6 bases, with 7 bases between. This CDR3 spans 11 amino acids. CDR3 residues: CASSSTSEQYF. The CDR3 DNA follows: TGTGCCAGCAGTTCCACGAGCGAGCAGTACTTC.

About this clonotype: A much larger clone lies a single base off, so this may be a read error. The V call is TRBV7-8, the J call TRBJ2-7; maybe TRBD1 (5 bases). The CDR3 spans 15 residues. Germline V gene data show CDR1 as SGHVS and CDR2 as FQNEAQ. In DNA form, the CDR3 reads TGTCCCAGCAGCTTCTCGGACACTTACTCCTACGAGCAGTACTTC. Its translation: CPSSFSDTYSYEQYF.

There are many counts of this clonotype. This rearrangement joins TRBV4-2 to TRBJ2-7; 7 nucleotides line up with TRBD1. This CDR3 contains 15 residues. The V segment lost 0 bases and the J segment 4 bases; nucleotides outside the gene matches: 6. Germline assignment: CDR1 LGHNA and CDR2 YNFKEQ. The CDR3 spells CASSQDPLTGYEQYF. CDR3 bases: TGTGCCAGCAGCCAAGATCCCCTGACAGGGTACGAGCAGTACTTC.

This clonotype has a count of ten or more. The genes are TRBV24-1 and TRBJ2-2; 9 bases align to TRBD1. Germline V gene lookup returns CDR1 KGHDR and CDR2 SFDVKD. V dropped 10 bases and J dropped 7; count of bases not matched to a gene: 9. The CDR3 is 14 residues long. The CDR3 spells CATRTGDKGGELFF. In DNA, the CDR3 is TGTGCCACTCGGACAGGGGATAAGGGCGGGGAGCTGTTTTTT.

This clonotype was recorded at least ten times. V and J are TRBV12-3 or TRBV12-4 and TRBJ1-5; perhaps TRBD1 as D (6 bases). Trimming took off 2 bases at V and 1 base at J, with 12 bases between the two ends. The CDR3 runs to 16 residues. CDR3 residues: CASSLRGAASNQPQHF. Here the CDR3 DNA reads TGTGCCAGCAGTTTAAGGGGGGCGGCGAGCAATCAGCCCCAGCATTTT.

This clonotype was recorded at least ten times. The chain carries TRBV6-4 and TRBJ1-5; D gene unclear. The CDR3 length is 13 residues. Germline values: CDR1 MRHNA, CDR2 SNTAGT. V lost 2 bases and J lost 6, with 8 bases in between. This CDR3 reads CASSDALGQPQHF. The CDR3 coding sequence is TGTGCCAGCAGTGACGCACTGGGTCAGCCCCAGCATTTT.

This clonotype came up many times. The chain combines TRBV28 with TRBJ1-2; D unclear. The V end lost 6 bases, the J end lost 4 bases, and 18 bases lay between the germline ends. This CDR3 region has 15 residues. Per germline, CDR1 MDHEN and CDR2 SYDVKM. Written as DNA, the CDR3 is TGTGCCAGCAGCTTACCCGGCCCATCTGGCTATGGCTACACCTTC. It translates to CASSLPGPSGYGYTF.

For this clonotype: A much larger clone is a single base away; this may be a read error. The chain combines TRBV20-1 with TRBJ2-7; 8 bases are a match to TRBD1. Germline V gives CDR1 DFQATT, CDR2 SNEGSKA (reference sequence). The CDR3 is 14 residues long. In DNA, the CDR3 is TGCGGTGCTCCTCCCGACAGGGGAGTCTACGAGCAGTACTTC. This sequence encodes CGAPPDRGVYEQYF.

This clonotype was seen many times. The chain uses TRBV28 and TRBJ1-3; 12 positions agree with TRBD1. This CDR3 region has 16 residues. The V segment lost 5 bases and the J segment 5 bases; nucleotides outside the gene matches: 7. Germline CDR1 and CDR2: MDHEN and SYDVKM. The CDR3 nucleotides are TGTGCCAGCAGTGACCCGGGACAGGGGGCTAGAAACACCATATATTTT. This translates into CASSDPGQGARNTIYF.

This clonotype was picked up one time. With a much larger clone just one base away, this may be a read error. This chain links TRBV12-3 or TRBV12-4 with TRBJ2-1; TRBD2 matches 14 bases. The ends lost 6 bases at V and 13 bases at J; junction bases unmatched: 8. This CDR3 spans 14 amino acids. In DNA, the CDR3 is TGTGCCAGCAGGACTAGCGGGGGGGCCATTGACCAGTTCTTC. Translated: CASRTSGGAIDQFF.

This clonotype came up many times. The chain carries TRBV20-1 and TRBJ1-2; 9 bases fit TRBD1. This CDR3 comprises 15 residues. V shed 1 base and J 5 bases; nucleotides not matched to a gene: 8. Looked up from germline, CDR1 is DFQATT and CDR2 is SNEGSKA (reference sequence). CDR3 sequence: CSARGGTGKSYGYTF. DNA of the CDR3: TGCAGTGCTAGAGGGGGGACAGGGAAAAGTTATGGCTACACCTTC.

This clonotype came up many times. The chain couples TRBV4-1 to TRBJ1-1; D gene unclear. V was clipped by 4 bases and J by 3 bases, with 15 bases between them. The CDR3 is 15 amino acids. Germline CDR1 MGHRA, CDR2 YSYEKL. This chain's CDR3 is CASSPHGRGHTEAFF. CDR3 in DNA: TGCGCCAGCAGCCCTCACGGACGGGGTCACACTGAAGCTTTCTTT.

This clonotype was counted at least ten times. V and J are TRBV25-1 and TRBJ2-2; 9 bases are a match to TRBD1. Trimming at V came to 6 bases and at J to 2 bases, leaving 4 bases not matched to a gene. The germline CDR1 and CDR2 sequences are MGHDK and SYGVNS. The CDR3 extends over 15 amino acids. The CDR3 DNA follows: TGTGCCAGCAGGGGGGGACAGGGTAACACCGGGGAGCTGTTTTTT. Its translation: CASRGGQGNTGELFF.

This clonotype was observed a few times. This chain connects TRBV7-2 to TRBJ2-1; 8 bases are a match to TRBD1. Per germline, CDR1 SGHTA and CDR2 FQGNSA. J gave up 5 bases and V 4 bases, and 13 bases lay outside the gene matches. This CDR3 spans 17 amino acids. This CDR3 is CASSSRTGKNVHNEQFF. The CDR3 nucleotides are TGTGCCAGCAGCTCCCGGACAGGGAAGAATGTCCACAATGAGCAGTTCTTC.

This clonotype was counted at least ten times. CDR3 in DNA: TGTGCCAGCAGCGTAGCGGGACAGATCCTGGGGGACACTGAAGCTTTCTTT. This gives the protein CASSVAGQILGDTEAFF. V and J are TRBV9 and TRBJ1-1, with TRBD1 matching over 7 bases. The germline V gene encodes CDR1 SGDLS and CDR2 YYNGEE. The CDR3 is 17 residues long. V shed 0 bases and J 3 bases; nucleotides not matched to a gene: 11.

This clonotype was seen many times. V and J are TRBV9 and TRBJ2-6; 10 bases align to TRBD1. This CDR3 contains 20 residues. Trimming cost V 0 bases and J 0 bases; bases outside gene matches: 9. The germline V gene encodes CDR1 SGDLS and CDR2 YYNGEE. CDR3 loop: CASSVVGGTGETSGANVLTF. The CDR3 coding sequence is TGTGCCAGCAGCGTAGTAGGAGGGACAGGGGAAACCTCTGGGGCCAACGTCCTGACTTTC.

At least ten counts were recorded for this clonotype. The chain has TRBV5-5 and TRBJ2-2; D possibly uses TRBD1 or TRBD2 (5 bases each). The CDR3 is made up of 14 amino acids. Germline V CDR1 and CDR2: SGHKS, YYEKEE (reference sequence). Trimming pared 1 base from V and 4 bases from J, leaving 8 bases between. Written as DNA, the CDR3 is TGTGCCAGCAGCTTGCGGGACCCCACCGGGGAGCTGTTTTTT. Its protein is CASSLRDPTGELFF.

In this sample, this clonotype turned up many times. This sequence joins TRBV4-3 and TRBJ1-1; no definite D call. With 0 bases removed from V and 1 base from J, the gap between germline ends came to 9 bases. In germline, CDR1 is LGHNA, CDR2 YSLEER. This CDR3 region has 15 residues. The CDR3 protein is CASSQDINRNTEAFF. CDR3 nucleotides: TGCGCCAGCAGCCAAGATATAAATAGGAACACTGAAGCTTTCTTT.

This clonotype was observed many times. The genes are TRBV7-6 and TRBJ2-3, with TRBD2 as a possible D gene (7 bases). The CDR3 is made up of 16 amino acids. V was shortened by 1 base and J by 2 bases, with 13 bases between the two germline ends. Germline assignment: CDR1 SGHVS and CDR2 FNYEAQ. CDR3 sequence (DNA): TGTGCCAGCAGCTTAGTAAGGGGGGGGGCCACAGATACGCAGTATTTT. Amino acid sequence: CASSLVRGGATDTQYF.

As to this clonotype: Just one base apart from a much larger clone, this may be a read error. The CDR3: CASSRQDRYQETQNF. For the CDR3, the DNA is TGTGCCAGCAGCCGCCAAGACAGGTACCAAGAGACCCAGAACTTC. The gene calls are TRBV6-2 or TRBV6-3 and TRBJ2-5, with TRBD1 as a possible D gene (6 bases). Germline V gives CDR1 MNHEY, CDR2 SVGEGT. The CDR3 has 15 amino acids.

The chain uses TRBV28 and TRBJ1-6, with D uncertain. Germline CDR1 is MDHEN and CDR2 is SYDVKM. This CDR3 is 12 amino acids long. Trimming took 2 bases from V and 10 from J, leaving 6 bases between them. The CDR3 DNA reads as TGTGCCAGCAGTTTACTACGGTCACCCCTCCACTTT. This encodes CASSLLRSPLHF.

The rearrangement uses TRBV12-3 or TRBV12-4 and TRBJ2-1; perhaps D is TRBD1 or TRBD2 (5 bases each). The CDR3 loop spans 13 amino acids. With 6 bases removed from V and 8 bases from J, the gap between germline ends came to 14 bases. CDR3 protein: CASRRGGQDEQFF. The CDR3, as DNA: TGTGCCAGCAGGAGGGGCGGCCAGGATGAGCAGTTCTTC.

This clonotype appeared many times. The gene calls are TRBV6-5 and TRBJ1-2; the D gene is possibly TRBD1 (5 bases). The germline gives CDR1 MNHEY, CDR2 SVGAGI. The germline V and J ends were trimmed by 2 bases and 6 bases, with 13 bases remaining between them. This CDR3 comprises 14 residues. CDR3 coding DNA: TGTGCCAGCAGTTACACCGGGACGGAAGATGGCTACACCTTC. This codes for CASSYTGTEDGYTF.

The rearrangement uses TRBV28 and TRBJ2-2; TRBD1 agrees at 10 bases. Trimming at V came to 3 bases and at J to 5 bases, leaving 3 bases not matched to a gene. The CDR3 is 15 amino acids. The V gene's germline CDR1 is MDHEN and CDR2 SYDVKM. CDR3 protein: CASSLRGQGTGELFF. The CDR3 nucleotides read TGTGCCAGCAGTTTGCGGGGACAGGGGACCGGGGAGCTGTTTTTT.